The 17 T cell receptor beta chains listed next were all sequenced from one sample in a study of persistence of HIV-infected CD4 T cells. Cells were stimulated with overlapping HIV-1 Gag 15-mer peptides. CD40L/CD69 double-negative CD45RO-high memory CD4+ T cells were collected. Their antigen targets remain unknown. This was the immunoSEQ version 4 assay in survey mode. TCRdb keeps only in-frame clones here, not all; method: immunoSEQ multiplex PCR. The table shows tens of thousands of clones, with over 60% occurring only once. Sequenced here: CD4+ T cells sorted from PBMCs after approximately 19-hour stimulation, sampled from a patient who received antiretroviral therapy. These receptors all come from an adult man with HIV who was CMV-seropositive.

The chain combines TRBV3-1 (or the pseudogene TRBV3-2) with TRBJ1-3; TRBD1 matches at 11 bases. Germline V CDR1 and CDR2: LGHDT, YNNKEL (reference sequence). The CDR3 totals 15 residues. V was clipped by 6 bases and J by 3 bases; unmatched bases: 4. CDR3 in amino acids: CASSRTGGFGNTIYF. CDR3 in DNA: TGTGCCAGCAGTCGGACAGGGGGCTTTGGAAACACCATATATTTT.

The rearrangement links TRBV27 to TRBJ1-6; D is unclear. There are 17 residues in the CDR3. Germline V gene lookup returns CDR1 MNHEY and CDR2 SMNVEV (reference sequence). V was shortened by 2 bases and J by 7 bases, with 18 bases between the two germline ends. The CDR3 coding sequence is TGTGCCAGCAGTTTAAGGTTTATCGGCGCGAGGAATTCACCCCTCCACTTT. Translation: CASSLRFIGARNSPLHF.

CDR3 nucleotide sequence: TGTGCCAGCAGCCAAGAGTTTTCCCAACGAGGCAGGTCCGGGTATGGCTACACCTTC. As protein: CASSQEFSQRGRSGYGYTF. V usage is TRBV3-1 (or the pseudogene TRBV3-2) and J usage is TRBJ1-2, with D hard to call. V was cut by 0 bases and J by 5 bases, with 25 bases left in between. The CDR3 totals 19 residues. Germline V gene data show CDR1 as LGHDT and CDR2 as YNNKEL (reference sequence).

This chain connects TRBV30 to TRBJ2-7; D possibly corresponds to TRBD1 (5 bases). This CDR3 is 13 amino acids long. Germline assignment: CDR1 GTSNPN and CDR2 SVGIG (reference sequence). Trimming shortened V by 2 bases and J by 2 bases, and 10 bases separated the two germline ends. CDR3 nucleotides: TGTGCCTGGAGTCTGGGGCAGGCCTACGAGCAGTACTTC. It translates to CAWSLGQAYEQYF.

The chain has TRBV3-1 (or the pseudogene TRBV3-2) and TRBJ2-1, with 12 nucleotides matching TRBD2. Per germline, CDR1 LGHDT and CDR2 YNNKEL (reference sequence). The V gene end was trimmed by 10 bases and the J gene end by 10 bases; junction bases not matched to a gene: 8. The CDR3 sequence is 13 residues long. DNA for the CDR3: TGTGCCACCCTAGCGGGGGGGCGGGGGGAGCAGTTCTTC. Translation gives CATLAGGRGEQFF.

The rearrangement joins TRBV6-5 to TRBJ2-4; tentative D call: TRBD1 (5 bases). V lost 5 bases and J 1 base, leaving 9 bases between the germline ends. Germline values: CDR1 MNHEY, CDR2 SVGAGI. The CDR3 runs 14 residues. The CDR3 region has the DNA TGTGCCAGCAGTCCTCGACAGGCCAAAAACATTCAGTACTTC. Translation gives CASSPRQAKNIQYF.

The V and J genes are TRBV12-3 or TRBV12-4 and TRBJ1-4; D is unclear. CDR3 size: 11 residues. V gave up 5 bases and J gave up 5 bases, with 3 bases separating them. The chain's CDR3 is CASSVNEKLFF. The CDR3 DNA sequence: TGTGCCAGCAGTGTAAATGAAAAACTGTTTTTT.

This clone was recorded once. V gene TRBV6-6 combines with J gene TRBJ2-1; D ambiguous. V was cut by 5 bases and J by 4 bases, with 12 bases left in between. This CDR3 comprises 14 residues. Germline V gives CDR1 MNHNY, CDR2 SVGAGI (reference sequence). The DNA of the CDR3 is TGTGCCAGCAGTCCGGGCACTGTTTACAATGAGCAGTTCTTC. Translating gives CASSPGTVYNEQFF.

The rearrangement uses TRBV3-1 (or the pseudogene TRBV3-2) and TRBJ1-4, with TRBD1 as a possible D gene (6 bases). This CDR3 spans 17 amino acids. The V end lost 1 base, the J end lost 4 bases, and 16 bases lay between the germline ends. Germline loops: CDR1 LGHDT, CDR2 YNNKEL (reference sequence). The CDR3 loop is CASSQALQGTGNEKLFF. The CDR3 DNA reads as TGTGCCAGCAGCCAAGCCTTACAGGGTACGGGTAATGAAAAACTGTTTTTT.

The CDR3 DNA reads as TGTGCCAGCAGCTTAGTCTACGGCACTGGAAACACCATATATTTT. Its protein is CASSLVYGTGNTIYF. This chain uses TRBV7-2 with TRBJ1-3; D gene uncertain. Germline-derived CDR1 and CDR2 are SGHTA and FQGNSA. This CDR3 spans 15 amino acids. V was clipped by 1 base and J by 2 bases, with 9 bases between them.

The chain employs TRBV6-2 or TRBV6-3 and TRBJ1-1; 7 bases are shared with TRBD1. CDR3 length: 17 amino acids. Germline V lookup: CDR1 MNHEY, CDR2 SVGEGT. V lost 0 bases to trimming and J lost 2 bases; unmatched junction nucleotides: 9. Here the CDR3 DNA reads TGTGCCAGCAGTTACTCGGAGGGGGCTTATAGAAACACTGAAGCTTTCTTT. This codes for CASSYSEGAYRNTEAFF.

This chain uses TRBV2 with TRBJ1-5; D is perhaps TRBD1 (5 bases). The germline CDR1 and CDR2 sequences are SNHLY and FYNNEI. V lost 7 bases, J lost 4 bases, and 14 bases lay in between. The CDR3 extends over 14 amino acids. In DNA form, the CDR3 reads TGTGCCAGCACCCGAGGGGTGGGGAATCAGCCCCAGCATTTT. Residues: CASTRGVGNQPQHF. Combining the CDR3 with reference TRBV2 and TRBJ1-5 gives the whole variable domain EPEVTQTPSHQVTQMGQEVILRCVPISNHLYFYWYRQILGQKVEFLVSFYNNEISEKSEIFDDQFSVERPDGSNFTLKIRSTKLEDSAMYFCASTRGVGNQPQHFGDGTRLSIL.

This rearrangement joins TRBV18 to TRBJ2-1, with D possibly matching TRBD1 (6 bases). V was clipped by 5 bases and J by 0 bases, with 11 bases between them. Germline V gives CDR1 KGHSH, CDR2 LQKENI. This CDR3 region has 15 residues. CDR3 DNA: TGTGCCAGCTCAATTCAGGGGAGCTCCTACAATGAGCAGTTCTTC. Encoded protein: CASSIQGSSYNEQFF.

This clone showed up just a few times. The genes are TRBV5-4 and TRBJ2-5, with D perhaps TRBD1 or TRBD2 (7 bases each). The V gene lost 4 bases and the J gene lost 5 bases, with 15 bases spanning the gap. CDR3 length: 14 residues. Germline V gene data show CDR1 as SGHNT and CDR2 as YYREEE (reference sequence). The CDR3 coding sequence is TGTGCCAGCAGCACGGACAGGCGGGGGGAGACCCAGTACTTC. It translates to CASSTDRRGETQYF.

The chain has TRBV5-1 and TRBJ1-6; TRBD1 matches 9 bases. This CDR3 comprises 17 residues. The germline CDR1 and CDR2 sequences are SGHRS and YFSETQ. V shed 3 bases and J 0 bases; nucleotides not matched to a gene: 4. The CDR3 spells CASSWTGESSYNSPLHF. CDR3 sequence (DNA): TGCGCCAGCAGCTGGACAGGGGAAAGCTCCTATAATTCACCCCTCCACTTT. The full variable domain, completed using reference TRBV5-1 and TRBJ1-6, is KAGVTQTPRYLIKTRGQQVTLSCSPISGHRSVSWYQQTPGQGLQFLFEYFSETQRNKGNFPGRFSGRQFSNSRSEMNVSTLELGDSALYLCASSWTGESSYNSPLHFGNGTRLTVT.

This clone was counted only a few times. V is TRBV5-4 and J is TRBJ2-6, with 9 bases matching TRBD2. CDR1 and CDR2 from the germline V gene are SGHNT and YYREEE (reference sequence). CDR3 length equals 18 residues. The J segment lost 0 bases and the V segment lost 5 bases, leaving 9 bases of the junction unmatched. Here the CDR3 reads CASRGAGGSLSGANVLTF. DNA of the CDR3: TGTGCCAGCAGGGGAGCGGGGGGCTCTCTCTCTGGGGCCAACGTCCTGACTTTC.

This clone turned up a few times. This chain links TRBV2 with TRBJ2-2; 9 bases map to TRBD1. Looked up from germline, CDR1 is SNHLY and CDR2 is FYNNEI. This CDR3 has 16 residues. V shed 1 base and J 4 bases; nucleotides not matched to a gene: 4. This CDR3 reads CASSEGETGGTGELFF. The CDR3 coding sequence is TGTGCCAGCAGTGAAGGGGAGACAGGGGGCACCGGGGAGCTGTTTTTT.